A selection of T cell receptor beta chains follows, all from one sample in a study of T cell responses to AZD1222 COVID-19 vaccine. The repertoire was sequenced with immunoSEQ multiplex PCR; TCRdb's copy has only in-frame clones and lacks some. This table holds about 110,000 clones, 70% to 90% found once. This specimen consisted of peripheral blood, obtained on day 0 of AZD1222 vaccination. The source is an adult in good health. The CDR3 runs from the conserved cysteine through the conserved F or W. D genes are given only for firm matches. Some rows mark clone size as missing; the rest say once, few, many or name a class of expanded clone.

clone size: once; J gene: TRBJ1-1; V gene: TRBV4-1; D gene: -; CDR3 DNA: TGCGCCAGCAGCCAGGCTAGCCGCGGAACTGAAGCTTTCTTT; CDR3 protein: CASSQASRGTEAFF
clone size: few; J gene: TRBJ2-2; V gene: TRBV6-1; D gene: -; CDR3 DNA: TGTGCCAGCAGTGAAGTTGCGGGCAGCACCGGGGAGCTGTTTTTT; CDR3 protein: CASSEVAGSTGELFF
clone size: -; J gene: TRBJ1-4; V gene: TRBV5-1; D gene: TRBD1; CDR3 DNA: TGCGCCAGCAGCTTGCGGCCGACAGGGGCTATTAATGAAAAACTGTTTTTT; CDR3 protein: CASSLRPTGAINEKLFF
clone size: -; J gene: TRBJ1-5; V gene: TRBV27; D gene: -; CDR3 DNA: TGTGCCAGCAGTCTCCACCCAGGGGGCAATCAGCCCCAGCATTTT; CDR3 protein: CASSLHPGGNQPQHF
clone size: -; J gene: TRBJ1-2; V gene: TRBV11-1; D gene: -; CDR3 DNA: TGTGCCAGCAGCTTAGGACAGAACTATGGCTACACCTTC; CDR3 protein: CASSLGQNYGYTF
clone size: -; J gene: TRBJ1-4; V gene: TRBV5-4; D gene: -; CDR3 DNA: TGTGCCAGCAGCCCGGGACCCGGCACCGTAAATGAAAAACTGTTTTTT; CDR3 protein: CASSPGPGTVNEKLFF
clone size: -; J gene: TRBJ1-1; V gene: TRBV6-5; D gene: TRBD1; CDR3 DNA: TGTGCCAGCCTACTGGGACAGGGGGGCACTGAAGCTTTCTTT; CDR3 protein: CASLLGQGGTEAFF
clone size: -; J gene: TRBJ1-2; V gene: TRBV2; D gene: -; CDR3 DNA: TGTGCCAGCAGTGAAGCAGGGACCCCCTATGGCTACACCTTC; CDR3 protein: CASSEAGTPYGYTF
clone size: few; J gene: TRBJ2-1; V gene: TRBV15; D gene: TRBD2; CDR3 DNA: TGTGCCACCAGCCCACGGACTAGCGACGGCAATGAGCAGTTCTTC; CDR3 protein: CATSPRTSDGNEQFF
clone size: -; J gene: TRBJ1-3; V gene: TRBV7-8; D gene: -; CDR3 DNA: TGTGCCAGCAAGGACAAAAACTCTGGAAACACCATATATTTT; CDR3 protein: CASKDKNSGNTIYF
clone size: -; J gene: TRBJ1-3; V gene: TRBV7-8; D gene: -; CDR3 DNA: TGTGCCAGCAGCTTAGCTACGGGTTTCTCTGGAAACACCATATATTTT; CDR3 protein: CASSLATGFSGNTIYF
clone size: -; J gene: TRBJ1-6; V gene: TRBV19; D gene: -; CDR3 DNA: TGTGCCAGTAGTATTATGGCCGCTCATAATTCACCCCTCCACTTT; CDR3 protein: CASSIMAAHNSPLHF
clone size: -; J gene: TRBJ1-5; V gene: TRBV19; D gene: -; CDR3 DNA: TGTGCCAGTAGTACGGGCCCGGACAATCAGCCCCAGCATTTT; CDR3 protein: CASSTGPDNQPQHF
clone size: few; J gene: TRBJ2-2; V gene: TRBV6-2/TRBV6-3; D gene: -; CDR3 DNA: TGTGCCAGCAGTTACCCGGCGGCAGGGGAATTCACCGGGGAGCTGTTTTTT; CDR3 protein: CASSYPAAGEFTGELFF
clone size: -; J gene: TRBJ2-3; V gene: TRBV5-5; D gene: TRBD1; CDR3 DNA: TGTGCCAGCAGCAAAGTTACAACAGGGGTGACGCAGTATTTT; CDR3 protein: CASSKVTTGVTQYF
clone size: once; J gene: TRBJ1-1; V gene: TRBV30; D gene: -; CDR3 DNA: TGTGCCTGGAGTCGACAAGGGGGCACTGAAGCTTTCTTT; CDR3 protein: CAWSRQGGTEAFF
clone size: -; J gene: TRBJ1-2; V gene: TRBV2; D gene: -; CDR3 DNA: TGTGCCAGCAGTGAGAGCAGGGGCGGCTACACCTTC; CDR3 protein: CASSESRGGYTF
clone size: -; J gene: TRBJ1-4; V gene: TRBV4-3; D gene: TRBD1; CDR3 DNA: TGCGCCAGCAGCCCCGGACAGGGGACTAATGAAAAACTGTTTTTT; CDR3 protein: CASSPGQGTNEKLFF
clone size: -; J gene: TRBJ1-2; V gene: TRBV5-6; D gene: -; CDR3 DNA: TGTGCCAGCAGCTGGGGAGCGGATCACGCTAACTATGGCTACACCTTC; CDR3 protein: CASSWGADHANYGYTF
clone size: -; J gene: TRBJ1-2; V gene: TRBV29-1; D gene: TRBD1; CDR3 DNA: TGCAGCGTTGGGACAGGGGTCGGCTACACCTTC; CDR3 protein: CSVGTGVGYTF
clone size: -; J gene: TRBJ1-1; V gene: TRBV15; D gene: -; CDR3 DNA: TGTGCCACCAGCAGCTCACCGAGGGTCACTGAAGCTTTCTTT; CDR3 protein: CATSSSPRVTEAFF
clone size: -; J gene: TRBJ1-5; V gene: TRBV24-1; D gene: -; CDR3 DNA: TGTGCCACCAGTGATGTCAGTACTGAGCCCCAGCATTTT; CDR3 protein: CATSDVSTEPQHF
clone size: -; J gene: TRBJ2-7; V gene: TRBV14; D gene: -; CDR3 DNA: TGTGCCAGCAGCCAAGGCCCAGGGAGGTCCTACGAGCAGTACTTC; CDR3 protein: CASSQGPGRSYEQYF